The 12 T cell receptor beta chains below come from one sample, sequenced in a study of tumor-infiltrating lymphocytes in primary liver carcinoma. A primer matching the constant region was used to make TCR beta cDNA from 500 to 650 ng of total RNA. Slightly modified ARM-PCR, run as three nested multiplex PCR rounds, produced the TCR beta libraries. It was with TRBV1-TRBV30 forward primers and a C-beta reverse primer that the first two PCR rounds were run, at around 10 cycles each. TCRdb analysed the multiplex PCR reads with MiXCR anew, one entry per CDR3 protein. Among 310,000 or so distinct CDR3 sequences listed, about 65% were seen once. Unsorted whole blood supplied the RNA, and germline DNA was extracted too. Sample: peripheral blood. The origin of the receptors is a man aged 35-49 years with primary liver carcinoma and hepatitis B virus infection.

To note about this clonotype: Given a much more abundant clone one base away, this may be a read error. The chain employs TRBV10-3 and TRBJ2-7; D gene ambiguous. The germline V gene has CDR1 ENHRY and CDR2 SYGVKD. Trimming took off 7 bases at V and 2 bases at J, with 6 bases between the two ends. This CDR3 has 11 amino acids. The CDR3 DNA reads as TGTGCCATCATGACAACCTACGAGCAGTACTTC. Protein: CAIMTTYEQYF.

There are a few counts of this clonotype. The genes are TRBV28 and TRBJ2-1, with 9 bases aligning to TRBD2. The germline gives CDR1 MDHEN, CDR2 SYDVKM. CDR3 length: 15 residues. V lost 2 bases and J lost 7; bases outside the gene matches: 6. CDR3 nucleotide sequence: TGTGCCAGCAGTTTAGTAGCGGGAGAGGGGAATGAGCAGTTCTTC. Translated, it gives CASSLVAGEGNEQFF. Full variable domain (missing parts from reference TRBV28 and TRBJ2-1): DVKVTQSSRYLVKRTGEKVFLECVQDMDHENMFWYRQDPGLGLRLIYFSYDVKMKEKGDIPEGYSVSREKKERFSLILESASTNQTSMYLCASSLVAGEGNEQFFGPGTRLTVL.

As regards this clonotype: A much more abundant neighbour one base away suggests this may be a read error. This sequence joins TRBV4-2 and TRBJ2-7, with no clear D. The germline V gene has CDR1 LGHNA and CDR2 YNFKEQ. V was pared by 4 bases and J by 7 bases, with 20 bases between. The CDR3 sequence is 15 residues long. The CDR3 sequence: CASSRVIPSYNEQYF. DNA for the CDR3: TGTGCCAGCAGCCGAGTCATTCCGTCCTACAATGAGCAGTACTTC.

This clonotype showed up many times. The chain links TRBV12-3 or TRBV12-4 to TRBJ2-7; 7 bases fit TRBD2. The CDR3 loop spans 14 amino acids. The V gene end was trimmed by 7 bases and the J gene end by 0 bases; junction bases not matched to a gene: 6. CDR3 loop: CASKPSGSSYEQYF. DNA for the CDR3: TGTGCCAGCAAACCTAGCGGTAGCTCCTACGAGCAGTACTTC.

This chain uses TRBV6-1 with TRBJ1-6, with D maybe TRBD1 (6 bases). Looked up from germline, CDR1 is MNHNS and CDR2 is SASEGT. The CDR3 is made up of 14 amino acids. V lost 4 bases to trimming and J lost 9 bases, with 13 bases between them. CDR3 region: CASSVNRESSPLHF. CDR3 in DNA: TGTGCCAGCAGTGTGAACAGGGAGAGTTCACCCCTCCACTTT.

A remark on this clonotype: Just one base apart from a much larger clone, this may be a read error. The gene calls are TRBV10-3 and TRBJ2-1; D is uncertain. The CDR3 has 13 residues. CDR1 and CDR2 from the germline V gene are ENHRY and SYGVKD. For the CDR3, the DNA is TGTGCCATCAGTGAAGGGCGGTACAATGGGCAGTTCTTC. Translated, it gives CAISEGRYNGQFF.

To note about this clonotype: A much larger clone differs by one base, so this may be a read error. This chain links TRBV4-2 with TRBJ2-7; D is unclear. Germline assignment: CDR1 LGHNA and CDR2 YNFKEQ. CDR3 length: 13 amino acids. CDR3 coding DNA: TGTGTCAGCAGCCAAGATCGGATCTACGAGCAGTACTTC. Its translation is CVSSQDRIYEQYF.

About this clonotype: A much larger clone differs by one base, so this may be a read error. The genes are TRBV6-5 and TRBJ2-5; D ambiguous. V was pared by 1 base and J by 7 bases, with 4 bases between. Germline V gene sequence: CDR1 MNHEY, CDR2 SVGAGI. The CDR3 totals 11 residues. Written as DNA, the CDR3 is TGTGCCAGCAGTTACTACGCGACCCAGTACTTC. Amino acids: CASSYYATQYF.

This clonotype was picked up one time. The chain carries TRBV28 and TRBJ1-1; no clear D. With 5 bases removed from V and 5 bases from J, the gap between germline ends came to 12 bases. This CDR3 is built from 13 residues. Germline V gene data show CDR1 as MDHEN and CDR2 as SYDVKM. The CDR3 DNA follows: TGTGCCAGCAGTGCCTGGGGAAAAACTGAAGCTTTCTTT. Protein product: CASSAWGKTEAFF.

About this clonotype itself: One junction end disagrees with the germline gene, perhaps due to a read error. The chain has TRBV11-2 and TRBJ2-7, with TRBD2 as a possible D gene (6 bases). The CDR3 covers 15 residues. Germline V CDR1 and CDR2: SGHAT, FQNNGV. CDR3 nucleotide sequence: TGTGCCAGCAGCCTAAGCCGGGGACTGAGCTACGAGGAGTACTTC. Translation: CASSLSRGLSYEEYF.

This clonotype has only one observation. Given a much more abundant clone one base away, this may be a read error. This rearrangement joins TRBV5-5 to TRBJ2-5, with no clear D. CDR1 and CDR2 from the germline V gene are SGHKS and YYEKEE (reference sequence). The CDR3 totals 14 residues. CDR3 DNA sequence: TGTGCCGGCAGCTTGGTGCCAGGTCAAGAGACCCAGTACTTC. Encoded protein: CAGSLVPGQETQYF.

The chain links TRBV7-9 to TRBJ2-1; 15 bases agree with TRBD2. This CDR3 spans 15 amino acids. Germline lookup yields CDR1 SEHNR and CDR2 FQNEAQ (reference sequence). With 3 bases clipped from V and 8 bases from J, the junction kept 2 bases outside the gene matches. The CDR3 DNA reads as TGTGCCAGCAGCTTGGGACTAGCGGGAGGCTATGAGCAGTTCTTC. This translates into CASSLGLAGGYEQFF.